One and the same sample provided the 17 T cell receptor beta chains below, sequenced in a study of T cell repertoires in cytomegalovirus infection. TCRdb analysed the reads with MiXCR anew, one entry per CDR3 protein. This sample yields some 400,000 distinct CDR3 sequences, of which 15% to 20% are seen a single time; 8.7% belongs to the top ten. Sequenced input: PBMCs. The origin of the receptors is a human donor in good health (CMV status not recorded). Some clones in this sample may be carry-over from other donors' samples.

There are a few counts of this clonotype. This chain connects TRBV5-5 to TRBJ1-4; D call uncertain. V was cut by 5 bases and J by 6 bases, with 17 bases left in between. The CDR3 covers 15 residues. Germline assignment: CDR1 SGHKS and CDR2 YYEKEE (reference sequence). CDR3 coding DNA: TGTGCCAGCAGGCCCGGCGGTCAGAGGGATGAAAAACTGTTTTTT. Protein product: CASRPGGQRDEKLFF.

This clonotype was seen repeatedly, ten times or more. The chain combines TRBV7-2 with TRBJ2-1; perhaps TRBD2 as D (5 bases). V dropped 3 bases and J dropped 7 bases, with 13 bases sitting between them. The CDR3 is 14 residues long. CDR1 SGHTA and CDR2 FQGNSA come from the germline V gene. CDR3 bases: TGTGCCAGCAGCTTCACCCCGGGGTATAATGAGCAGTTCTTC. Its translation is CASSFTPGYNEQFF.

In DNA, the CDR3 is TGTGCCAGCTCCACCCTGGACAGGGTGAATTATGGCTACACCTTC. This sequence encodes CASSTLDRVNYGYTF. V and J are TRBV18 and TRBJ1-2; 8 nucleotides line up with TRBD1. This CDR3 has 15 amino acids. The V gene end was trimmed by 6 bases and the J gene end by 5 bases; junction bases not matched to a gene: 11. The V gene's germline CDR1 is KGHSH and CDR2 LQKENI.

The rearrangement uses TRBV4-2 and TRBJ1-6, with 9 bases lining up with TRBD1. The CDR3 loop spans 17 amino acids. Trimming at V came to 4 bases and at J to 7 bases, leaving 11 bases not matched to a gene. CDR1 and CDR2 (germline): LGHNA, YNFKEQ. The CDR3: CASSLAGQGIRNSPLHF. Here the CDR3 DNA reads TGTGCCAGCAGCCTCGCGGGACAGGGCATTCGAAATTCACCCCTCCACTTT.

This clonotype has a handful of counts. The CDR3 loop is CASTQWDSGVDTQYF. Written as DNA, the CDR3 is TGTGCCAGTACCCAGTGGGATAGCGGGGTAGATACGCAGTATTTT. The J gene is TRBJ2-3, the V gene TRBV19; 8 positions agree with TRBD2. Unmatched junction bases numbered 11, after V lost 7 bases and J lost 5 bases. CDR1 is LNHDA, CDR2 SQIVND, per germline (reference sequence). This CDR3 is 15 amino acids long.

This clonotype was recorded many times. In DNA, the CDR3 is TGTGCCAGCAGCTTAACCCATCCAGGAGACAGAAGGAAAAAACTGTTTTTT. Translated, it gives CASSLTHPGDRRKKLFF. The chain has TRBV7-6 and TRBJ1-4, with D perhaps TRBD1 (5 bases). The V gene's germline CDR1 is SGHVS and CDR2 FNYEAQ. Trimming took off 2 bases at V and 9 bases at J, with 22 bases between the two ends. The CDR3 contains 17 residues. The full variable domain, in which reference TRBV7-6 and TRBJ1-4 provide the parts outside the CDR3, is GAGVSQSPRYKVTKRGQDVALRCDPISGHVSLYWYRQALGQGPEFLTYFNYEAQQDKSGLPNDRFSAERPEGSISTLTIQRTEQRDSAMYRCASSLTHPGDRRKKLFFGSGTQLSVL.

This CDR3 reads CASSYNRDQPQHF. The CDR3 DNA reads as TGTGCCAGCAGTTACAACAGGGACCAGCCCCAGCATTTT. The gene calls are TRBV12-3 or TRBV12-4 and TRBJ1-5; TRBD1 might be the D (6 bases). V was shortened by 4 bases and J by 7 bases, with 11 bases between the two germline ends. This CDR3 contains 13 residues.

In this sample, this clonotype turned up a few times. This rearrangement joins TRBV20-1 to TRBJ2-7; 14 nucleotides match TRBD2. The CDR3 consists of 16 residues. CDR1 DFQATT and CDR2 SNEGSKA come from the germline V gene (reference sequence). Trimming removed 8 bases from V and 5 bases from J; junction bases left unmatched: 14. The CDR3 region is CSFPGLAGAKVDEQYF. For the CDR3, the DNA is TGCAGTTTCCCGGGACTAGCGGGGGCGAAGGTGGACGAGCAGTACTTC.

This chain uses TRBV5-6 with TRBJ2-2; 7 bases line up with TRBD1. From germline, CDR1 is SGHDT and CDR2 YYEEEE. This CDR3 is built from 16 residues. The V gene end was trimmed by 4 bases and the J gene end by 5 bases; junction bases not matched to a gene: 11. CDR3 residues: CASSPEVTGSTGELFF. The CDR3 coding sequence is TGTGCCAGCAGCCCCGAGGTGACAGGGAGTACCGGGGAGCTGTTTTTT.

A few counts support this clonotype. The chain carries TRBV12-5 and TRBJ2-7, with TRBD2 matching 8 bases. Germline trimming cut 8 bases from V and 7 bases from J; bases unmatched to any gene: 7. Germline CDR1 reads LGHNT; CDR2 reads FRNRAP. This CDR3 is built from 12 residues. The CDR3 reads CASHSGSREQYF. The CDR3 coding sequence is TGTGCTAGTCACAGCGGGAGTAGGGAGCAGTACTTC.

This clonotype was detected only a few times. The chain couples TRBV5-4 to TRBJ1-4, with D hard to call. From germline, CDR1 is SGHNT and CDR2 YYREEE (reference sequence). The V end lost 0 bases, the J end lost 4 bases, and 7 bases lay between the germline ends. The CDR3 length is 14 residues. The CDR3 loop is CASSLVPFNEKLFF. In nucleotides, the CDR3 is TGTGCCAGCAGCTTGGTACCGTTTAATGAAAAACTGTTTTTT.

This clonotype was counted at least ten times. V is TRBV7-8 and J is TRBJ2-2; maybe TRBD2 (6 bases). The germline CDR1 and CDR2 sequences are SGHVS and FQNEAQ. V was trimmed by 6 bases and J by 4 bases, leaving 15 bases between them. The CDR3 is 15 amino acids. CDR3 sequence: CASSSGGRGTGELFF. In nucleotides, the CDR3 is TGTGCCAGCAGTTCCGGGGGTCGGGGCACCGGGGAGCTGTTTTTT.

The rearrangement joins TRBV12-3 or TRBV12-4 to TRBJ2-1; perhaps D is TRBD1 or TRBD2 (5 bases each). This CDR3 is built from 14 residues. The ends were cut back, 6 bases at V and 11 bases at J, with 20 bases in the middle. The CDR3 here is CASSDRDRPAQQFF. CDR3 nucleotides: TGTGCCAGCAGCGACCGGGACCGCCCTGCGCAGCAGTTCTTC.

This clonotype was recorded once. Without the conserved terminal phenylalanine or tryptophan, this CDR3 likely stems from a read error. The chain recombines TRBV27 with TRBJ1-1, with 9 bases aligning to TRBD1. CDR1 and CDR2 (germline): MNHEY, SMNVEV (reference sequence). V lost 3 bases, J lost 3 bases, and 2 bases stayed unmatched. There are 14 residues in the CDR3. CDR3 DNA: TGTGCCAGCAGTTTCCGGGACAGGGACACTGAAGCTTTCTTA. It translates to CASSFRDRDTEAFL.

The CDR3 here is CASSTWTGQPQHF. CDR3 in DNA: TGTGCCAGCAGCACTTGGACGGGTCAGCCCCAGCATTTT. This chain links TRBV7-2 with TRBJ1-5; no firm D call. V dropped 5 bases and J dropped 6 bases, with 11 bases sitting between them. This CDR3 is built from 13 residues. The germline gives CDR1 SGHTA, CDR2 FQGNSA.

This clonotype was counted between two and nine times. This sequence joins TRBV12-5 and TRBJ1-3; D remains ambiguous. Trimming shortened V by 5 bases and J by 7 bases, and 12 bases separated the two germline ends. The CDR3 spans 13 residues. The germline gives CDR1 LGHNT, CDR2 FRNRAP. CDR3 loop: CASGPSMGNTIYF. The CDR3 nucleotides read TGTGCTAGTGGTCCCTCCATGGGGAACACCATATATTTT.

This clonotype was counted a few times. A much larger clone lies a single base off, so this may be a read error. This chain joins TRBV5-6 and TRBJ2-3; TRBD2 matches 7 bases. CDR3 length: 13 residues. Germline values: CDR1 SGHDT, CDR2 YYEEEE. V dropped 7 bases and J dropped 0; count of bases not matched to a gene: 2. CDR3 protein: CASRGVSTDTQYF. The CDR3 nucleotides are TGTGCCAGCCGGGGGGTTAGCACAGATACGCAGTATTTT.